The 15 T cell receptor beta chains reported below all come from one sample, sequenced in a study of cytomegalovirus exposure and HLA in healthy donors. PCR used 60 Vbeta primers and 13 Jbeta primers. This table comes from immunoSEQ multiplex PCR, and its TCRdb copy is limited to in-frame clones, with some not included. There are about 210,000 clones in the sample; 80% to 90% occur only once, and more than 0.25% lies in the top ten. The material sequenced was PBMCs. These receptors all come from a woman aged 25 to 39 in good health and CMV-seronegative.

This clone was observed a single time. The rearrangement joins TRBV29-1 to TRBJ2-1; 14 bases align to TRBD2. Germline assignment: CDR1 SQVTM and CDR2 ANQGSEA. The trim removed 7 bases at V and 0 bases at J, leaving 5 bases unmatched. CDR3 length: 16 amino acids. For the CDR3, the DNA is TGCAGCGCCTCCGGGACTAGCGGGAGCTCCTACAATGAGCAGTTCTTC. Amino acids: CSASGTSGSSYNEQFF.

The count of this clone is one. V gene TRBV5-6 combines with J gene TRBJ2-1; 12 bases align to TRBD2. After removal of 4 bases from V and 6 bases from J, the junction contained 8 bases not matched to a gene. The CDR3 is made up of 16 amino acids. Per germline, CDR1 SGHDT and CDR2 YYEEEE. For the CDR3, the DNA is TGTGCCAGCAGCCCCCCCCGACTAGCGGGAGTCAATGAGCAGTTCTTC. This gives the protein CASSPPRLAGVNEQFF.

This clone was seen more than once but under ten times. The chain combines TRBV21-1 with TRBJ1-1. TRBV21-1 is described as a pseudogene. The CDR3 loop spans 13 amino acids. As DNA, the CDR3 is TGTGCCAGCAGCAAAAGGTCGGGCACTGAAGCTTTCTTT. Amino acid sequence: CASSKRSGTEAFF.

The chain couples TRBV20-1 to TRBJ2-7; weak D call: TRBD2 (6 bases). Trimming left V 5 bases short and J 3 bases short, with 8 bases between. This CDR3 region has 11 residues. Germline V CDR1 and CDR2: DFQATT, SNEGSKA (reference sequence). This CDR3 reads CSARLVYEQYF. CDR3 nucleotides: TGCAGTGCTCGACTAGTCTACGAGCAGTACTTC.

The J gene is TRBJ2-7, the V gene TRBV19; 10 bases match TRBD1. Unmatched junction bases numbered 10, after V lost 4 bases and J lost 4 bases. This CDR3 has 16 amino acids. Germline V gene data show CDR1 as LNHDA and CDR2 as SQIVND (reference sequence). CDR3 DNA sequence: TGTGCCAGTAGTAAAGAACGGACAGGGGGAAGGTACGAGCAGTACTTC. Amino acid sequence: CASSKERTGGRYEQYF.

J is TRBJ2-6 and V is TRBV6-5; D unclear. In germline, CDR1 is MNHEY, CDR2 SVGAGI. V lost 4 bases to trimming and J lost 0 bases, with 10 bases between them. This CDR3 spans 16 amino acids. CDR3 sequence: CASSFHSSSGANVLTF. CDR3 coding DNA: TGTGCCAGCAGTTTCCACAGCAGCTCTGGGGCCAACGTCCTGACTTTC.

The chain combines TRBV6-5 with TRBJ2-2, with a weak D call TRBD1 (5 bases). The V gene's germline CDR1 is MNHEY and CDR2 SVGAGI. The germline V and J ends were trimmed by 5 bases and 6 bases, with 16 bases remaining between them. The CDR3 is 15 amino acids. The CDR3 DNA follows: TGTGCCAGCAGTACCCAGGGTCGAATCCCCGGGGAGCTGTTTTTT. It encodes CASSTQGRIPGELFF.

The CDR3 DNA reads as TGCGCCAGCAGCTTGGACACCACCTCCTACGAGCAGTACTTC. Protein product: CASSLDTTSYEQYF. This chain connects TRBV5-1 to TRBJ2-7, with D unclear. V lost 0 bases, J lost 0 bases, and 7 bases lay in between. There are 14 residues in the CDR3. Germline values: CDR1 SGHRS, CDR2 YFSETQ.

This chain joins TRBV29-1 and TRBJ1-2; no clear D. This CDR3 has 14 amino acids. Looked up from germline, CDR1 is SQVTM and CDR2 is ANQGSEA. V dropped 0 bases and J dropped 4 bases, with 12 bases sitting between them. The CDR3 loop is CSVEDWPRGYGYTF. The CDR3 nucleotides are TGCAGCGTTGAAGATTGGCCACGGGGCTATGGCTACACCTTC.

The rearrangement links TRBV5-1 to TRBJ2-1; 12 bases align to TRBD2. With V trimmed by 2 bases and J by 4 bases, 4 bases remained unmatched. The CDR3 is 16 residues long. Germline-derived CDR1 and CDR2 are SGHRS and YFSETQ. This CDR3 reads CASSFGLAGSYNEQFF. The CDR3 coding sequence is TGCGCCAGCAGCTTCGGACTAGCGGGATCGTACAATGAGCAGTTCTTC.

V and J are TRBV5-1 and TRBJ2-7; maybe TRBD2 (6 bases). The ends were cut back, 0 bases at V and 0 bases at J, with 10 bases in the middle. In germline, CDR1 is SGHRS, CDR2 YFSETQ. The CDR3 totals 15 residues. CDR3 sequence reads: CASSLAGGASYEQYF. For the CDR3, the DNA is TGCGCCAGCAGCTTGGCCGGAGGGGCCTCCTACGAGCAGTACTTC.

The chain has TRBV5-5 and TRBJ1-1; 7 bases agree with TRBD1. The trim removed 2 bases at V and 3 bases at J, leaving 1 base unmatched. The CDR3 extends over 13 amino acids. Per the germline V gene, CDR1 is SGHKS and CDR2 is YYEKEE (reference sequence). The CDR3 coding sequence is TGTGCCAGCAGCTTAACAGGGGACACTGAAGCTTTCTTT. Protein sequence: CASSLTGDTEAFF. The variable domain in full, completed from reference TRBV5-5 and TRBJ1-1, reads DAGVTQSPTHLIKTRGQQVTLRCSPISGHKSVSWYQQVLGQGPQFIFQYYEKEERGRGNFPDRFSARQFPNYSSELNVNALLLGDSALYLCASSLTGDTEAFFGQGTRLTVV.

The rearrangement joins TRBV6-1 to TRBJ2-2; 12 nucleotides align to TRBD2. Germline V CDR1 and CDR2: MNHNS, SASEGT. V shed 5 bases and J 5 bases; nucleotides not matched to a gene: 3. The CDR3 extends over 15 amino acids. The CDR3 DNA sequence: TGTGCCAGCAGTAGAGGACTAGCGGGGACCGGGGAGCTGTTTTTT. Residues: CASSRGLAGTGELFF.

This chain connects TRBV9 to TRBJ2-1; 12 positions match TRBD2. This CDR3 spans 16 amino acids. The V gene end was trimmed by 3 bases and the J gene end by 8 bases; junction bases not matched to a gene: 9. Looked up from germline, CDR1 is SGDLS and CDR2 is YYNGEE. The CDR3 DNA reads TGTGCCAGCAGCGCAACCCGGACTAGCGGGGCGTATGAGCAGTTCTTC. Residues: CASSATRTSGAYEQFF.

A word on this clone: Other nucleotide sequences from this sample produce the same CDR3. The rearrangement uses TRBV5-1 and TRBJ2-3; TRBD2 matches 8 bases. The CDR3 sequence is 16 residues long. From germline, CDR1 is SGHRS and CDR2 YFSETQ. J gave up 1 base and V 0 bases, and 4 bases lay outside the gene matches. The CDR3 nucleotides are TGCGCCAGCAGCTTGGTTGCGGGAGGAGGCACAGATACGCAGTATTTT. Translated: CASSLVAGGGTDTQYF. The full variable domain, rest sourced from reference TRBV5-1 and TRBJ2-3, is KAGVTQTPRYLIKTRGQQVTLSCSPISGHRSVSWYQQTPGQGLQFLFEYFSETQRNKGNFPGRFSGRQFSNSRSEMNVSTLELGDSALYLCASSLVAGGGTDTQYFGPGTRLTVL.